These 30 T cell receptor beta chains originate from one sample sequenced in a study of T cell responses to AZD1222 COVID-19 vaccine. This table comes from immunoSEQ multiplex PCR, and its TCRdb copy is limited to in-frame clones, with some not included. In the table there are tens of thousands of clones, around 86% of which are singletons. The material sequenced was peripheral blood, taken on day 0 of AZD1222 vaccination. The receptors come from an adult in good health.

This clone has only one observation. V usage is TRBV2 and J usage is TRBJ2-1; D uncertain. V gave up 4 bases and J gave up 4 bases, with 5 bases separating them. Germline V gene data show CDR1 as SNHLY and CDR2 as FYNNEI. The CDR3 sequence is 12 residues long. In DNA, the CDR3 is TGTGCCAGCAGTGGTCTATACAATGAGCAGTTCTTC. It translates to CASSGLYNEQFF.

The chain carries TRBV11-2 and TRBJ2-1; 9 bases are a match to TRBD2. With 5 bases clipped from V and 0 bases from J, the junction kept 8 bases outside the gene matches. The V gene's germline CDR1 is SGHAT and CDR2 FQNNGV. There are 17 residues in the CDR3. CDR3 region: CASSPIAGVSSYNEQFF. CDR3 coding DNA: TGTGCCAGCAGCCCTATAGCGGGAGTGTCCTCCTACAATGAGCAGTTCTTC.

V usage is TRBV30 and J usage is TRBJ2-3; a possible D gene is TRBD1 (6 bases). CDR1 is GTSNPN, CDR2 SVGIG, per germline (reference sequence). V shed 0 bases and J shed 12 bases, with 13 bases lying between them. The length of the CDR3 is 12 residues. This chain's CDR3 is CAWSVIGGRQYF. The DNA of the CDR3 is TGTGCCTGGAGTGTTATAGGGGGACGCCAGTATTTT.

This chain connects TRBV6-2 or TRBV6-3 to TRBJ2-5, with 14 bases that match TRBD2. This CDR3 spans 16 amino acids. The germline gives CDR1 MNHEY, CDR2 SVGEGT. The J segment lost 4 bases and the V segment lost 0 bases, leaving 1 base of the junction unmatched. As DNA, the CDR3 is TGTGCCAGCAGTTACTCGACTAGCGGGGGGGGAGAGACCCAGTACTTC. It specifies CASSYSTSGGGETQYF.

The chain joins TRBV27 to TRBJ2-7, with TRBD2 identical over 8 bases. The germline gives CDR1 MNHEY, CDR2 SMNVEV (reference sequence). There are 15 residues in the CDR3. V was clipped by 5 bases and J by 5 bases; unmatched bases: 11. The CDR3 spells CASSPRGLVGNEQYF. The CDR3 region has the DNA TGTGCCAGCAGTCCTCGGGGACTAGTGGGTAACGAGCAGTACTTC.

This chain links TRBV15 with TRBJ1-5, with 7 bases lining up with TRBD1. The V gene's germline CDR1 is LNHNV and CDR2 YYDKDF (reference sequence). The CDR3 sequence is 14 residues long. The V gene end was trimmed by 5 bases and the J gene end by 4 bases; junction bases not matched to a gene: 5. CDR3 nucleotide sequence: TGTGCCACCAGCCGAGGGGGCCTTAATCAGCCCCAGCATTTT. Protein product: CATSRGGLNQPQHF. Full variable domain (remainder filled in from reference TRBV15 and TRBJ1-5): DAMVIQNPRYQVTQFGKPVTLSCSQTLNHNVMYWYQQKSSQAPKLLFHYYDKDFNNEADTPDNFQSRRPNTSFCFLDIRSPGLGDTAMYLCATSRGGLNQPQHFGDGTRLSIL.

The CDR3 DNA follows: TGTGCCAGCCCGGGACAGGGGGTGAGCGGCTACACCTTC. Amino acids: CASPGQGVSGYTF. The chain joins TRBV6-5 to TRBJ1-2; 11 bases are shared with TRBD1. Germline assignment: CDR1 MNHEY and CDR2 SVGAGI. V lost 8 bases, J lost 8 bases, and 7 bases stayed unmatched. The CDR3 extends over 13 amino acids.

The chain uses TRBV6-2 or TRBV6-3 and TRBJ2-3; D not certain. The CDR3 covers 17 residues. CDR1 and CDR2 from the germline V gene are MNHEY and SVGEGT. Deletions cut 2 bases from V and 0 bases from J, with 15 bases between. CDR3 DNA sequence: TGTGCCAGCAGTTACCCTCGTGGTAGCCGAAGCACAGATACGCAGTATTTT. Protein sequence: CASSYPRGSRSTDTQYF.

This clone has a single count. The V and J genes are TRBV10-1 and TRBJ1-6; D uncertain. The V gene lost 7 bases and the J gene lost 6 bases, with 16 bases spanning the gap. Germline V gene data show CDR1 as WNHNN and CDR2 as SYGVQD (reference sequence). This CDR3 contains 15 residues. The CDR3 nucleotides read TGCGCCAGCAACCCTTCAGACTGCCCTAATTCACCCCTCCACTTT. Its translation is CASNPSDCPNSPLHF.

The rearrangement joins TRBV5-6 to TRBJ2-5; 8 positions agree with TRBD2. Germline V lookup: CDR1 SGHDT, CDR2 YYEEEE. The CDR3 has 13 amino acids. V was clipped by 4 bases and J by 4 bases; unmatched bases: 3. The CDR3 spells CASSRGLAETQYF. The CDR3 region has the DNA TGTGCCAGCAGCCGCGGACTAGCAGAGACCCAGTACTTC.

J is TRBJ2-2 and V is TRBV9, with unresolved D. The CDR3 is made up of 17 amino acids. Germline lookup yields CDR1 SGDLS and CDR2 YYNGEE. V lost 4 bases, J lost 0 bases, and 16 bases lay in between. The CDR3 DNA reads TGTGCCAGCAGCCTTAGGAGCGAGTCCTCGAACACCGGGGAGCTGTTTTTT. It codes for CASSLRSESSNTGELFF. The whole variable domain, filled in from reference TRBV9 and TRBJ2-2, reads DSGVTQTPKHLITATGQRVTLRCSPRSGDLSVYWYQQSLDQGLQFLIQYYNGEERAKGNILERFSAQQFPDLHSELNLSSLELGDSALYFCASSLRSESSNTGELFFGEGSRLTVL.

The chain joins TRBV5-1 to TRBJ1-2, with 8 bases that match TRBD1. Germline V gives CDR1 SGHRS, CDR2 YFSETQ. The trim removed 4 bases at V and 2 bases at J, leaving 10 bases unmatched. The CDR3 loop spans 16 amino acids. CDR3 protein: CASSREGTGLNYGYTF. The CDR3 nucleotides are TGCGCCAGCAGCCGTGAGGGGACAGGCTTAAACTATGGCTACACCTTC.

The chain uses TRBV18 and TRBJ1-1, with unresolved D. V was shortened by 1 base and J by 4 bases, with 13 bases between the two germline ends. The V gene's germline CDR1 is KGHSH and CDR2 LQKENI. The CDR3 has 15 residues. The CDR3 nucleotides are TGTGCCAGCTCACCACGGGTAGTCGGCAGCACTGAAGCTTTCTTT. This sequence encodes CASSPRVVGSTEAFF.

The chain employs TRBV6-2 or TRBV6-3 and TRBJ1-1; D is perhaps TRBD1 (6 bases). V was pared by 2 bases and J by 6 bases, with 13 bases between. CDR1 is MNHEY and CDR2 is SVGEGT in the germline V gene. The CDR3 is made up of 14 amino acids. The CDR3 loop is CASSYTGGISEAFF. The CDR3 bases are TGTGCCAGCAGTTACACGGGGGGCATCTCTGAAGCTTTCTTT.

The chain combines TRBV15 with TRBJ1-6; D uncertain. In germline, CDR1 is LNHNV, CDR2 YYDKDF (reference sequence). The CDR3 sequence is 16 residues long. V was pared by 0 bases and J by 5 bases, with 11 bases between. The DNA for the CDR3 is TGTGCCACCAGCAGAGAGGGGTTACGGAATAATTCACCCCTCCACTTT. Amino acid sequence: CATSREGLRNNSPLHF.

The chain is built from TRBV7-9 and TRBJ2-7, with TRBD2 matching 12 bases. V dropped 4 bases and J dropped 6; count of bases not matched to a gene: 13. Germline V gene sequence: CDR1 SEHNR, CDR2 FQNEAQ (reference sequence). This CDR3 region has 17 residues. This CDR3 reads CASSSPPGLAGGGEQYF. The CDR3 DNA reads as TGTGCCAGCAGCTCTCCCCCGGGACTAGCGGGTGGGGGCGAGCAGTACTTC.

The chain couples TRBV5-1 to TRBJ1-4; TRBD1 aligns across 7 bases. With V trimmed by 6 bases and J by 5 bases, 10 bases remained unmatched. Germline CDR1 is SGHRS and CDR2 is YFSETQ. This CDR3 is 15 amino acids long. CDR3 DNA sequence: TGCGCCAGCAACCCGGGGACAGCAGAGAATGAAAAACTGTTTTTT. Translating gives CASNPGTAENEKLFF.

In the case of this clone: The junction and the germline gene differ at one end; a read error may be behind it. The rearrangement joins TRBV12-3 or TRBV12-4 to TRBJ2-7, with TRBD2 matching over 11 bases. This CDR3 has 11 residues. The CDR3 bases are TGTGCCAGCAGTACTAGCGGGAGCCCATCCTTC. Encoded protein: CASSTSGSPSF.

The chain is built from TRBV11-2 and TRBJ2-5; TRBD2 aligns across 12 bases. Trimming removed 5 bases from V and 2 bases from J; junction bases left unmatched: 9. The CDR3 runs 17 residues. Germline-derived CDR1 and CDR2 are SGHAT and FQNNGV. The CDR3 spells CASSPASGRAIQETQYF. The CDR3 nucleotides are TGTGCCAGCAGCCCAGCTAGCGGGAGGGCTATACAAGAGACCCAGTACTTC.

The CDR3 DNA reads as TGCGCCAGCAGCCCCTCCTTATATAGCGGGACCTACAATGAGCAGTTCTTC. Translated: CASSPSLYSGTYNEQFF. The chain uses TRBV5-1 and TRBJ2-1; 8 bases match TRBD2. V lost 4 bases and J lost 2; bases outside the gene matches: 11. The CDR3 length is 17 residues. Germline V lookup: CDR1 SGHRS, CDR2 YFSETQ.

This sequence joins TRBV7-2 and TRBJ2-1; D unresolved. The CDR3 consists of 15 residues. Germline V lookup: CDR1 SGHTA, CDR2 FQGNSA. Trimming left V 3 bases short and J 8 bases short, with 17 bases between. CDR3 sequence (DNA): TGTGCCAGCAGCTTGCGAGCGTCGGGCATCGATGAGCAGTTCTTC. Amino acid sequence: CASSLRASGIDEQFF.

This rearrangement joins TRBV10-3 to TRBJ1-1; 11 bases are a match to TRBD1. CDR1 and CDR2 from the germline V gene are ENHRY and SYGVKD. The CDR3 is 15 amino acids. The J segment lost 8 bases and the V segment lost 3 bases, leaving 8 bases of the junction unmatched. The DNA for the CDR3 is TGTGCCATCAGTGACCCCGGGACAGGGGGGCAGGAAGCTTTCTTT. It codes for CAISDPGTGGQEAFF.

This clone was observed a handful of times. The gene calls are TRBV9 and TRBJ1-3; no definite D call. The V gene lost 0 bases and the J gene lost 4 bases, with 5 bases spanning the gap. This CDR3 is 13 amino acids long. CDR1 is SGDLS, CDR2 YYNGEE, per germline. This CDR3 is CASSVDPGNTIYF. The CDR3 DNA sequence: TGTGCCAGCAGCGTAGATCCGGGAAACACCATATATTTT.

J is TRBJ2-2 and V is TRBV24-1; D could derive from TRBD1 or TRBD2 (5 bases each). CDR3 length: 17 residues. With 4 bases removed from V and 6 bases from J, the gap between germline ends came to 20 bases. CDR1 is KGHDR and CDR2 is SFDVKD in the germline V gene. The CDR3 bases are TGTGCCACCAGTGACAAACCGGGACGGGGTACCCCCGGGGAGCTGTTTTTT. It encodes CATSDKPGRGTPGELFF.

This clone was counted a few times. This chain connects TRBV5-6 to TRBJ2-7, with a possible D match to TRBD2 (5 bases). Per the germline V gene, CDR1 is SGHDT and CDR2 is YYEEEE. This CDR3 spans 13 amino acids. V dropped 1 base and J dropped 5 bases, with 10 bases sitting between them. The CDR3 nucleotides read TGTGCCAGCAGCTTGTTTGGAGGCCACGAGCAGTACTTC. This translates into CASSLFGGHEQYF.

The chain uses TRBV19 and TRBJ1-6; TRBD1 aligns across 10 bases. Germline CDR1 is LNHDA and CDR2 is SQIVND (reference sequence). V trimming: 6 bases; J trimming: 8 bases; junction bases outside the gene matches: 10. The CDR3 is 16 amino acids. In DNA, the CDR3 is TGTGCCAGTAGGGACCTGGGACAGGGGATGTATTCACCCCTCCACTTT. Encoded protein: CASRDLGQGMYSPLHF.

The gene calls are TRBV27 and TRBJ1-4; tentative D call: TRBD1 (6 bases). Trimming stripped 9 bases from V and 8 bases from J, with 16 bases between. The CDR3 has 13 amino acids. CDR1 and CDR2 (germline): MNHEY, SMNVEV (reference sequence). The CDR3, as DNA: TGTGCCAGTGGTGTCACAGGGCTGGAAAAACTGTTTTTT. This gives the protein CASGVTGLEKLFF.

The rearrangement links TRBV7-9 to TRBJ2-7; TRBD1 is a possible D gene (5 bases). The V gene's germline CDR1 is SEHNR and CDR2 FQNEAQ (reference sequence). The ends were cut back, 4 bases at V and 0 bases at J, with 10 bases in the middle. CDR3 length: 14 amino acids. The CDR3 is CASSYPDSSYEQYF. In nucleotides, the CDR3 is TGTGCCAGCAGCTACCCCGACAGCTCCTACGAGCAGTACTTC.

The chain employs TRBV3-1 (or the pseudogene TRBV3-2) and TRBJ2-1, with 9 bases aligning to TRBD2. CDR3 length: 16 amino acids. The V and J ends lost 1 base and 4 bases, in that order; junction bases with no gene match: 5. Germline CDR1 and CDR2: LGHDT and YNNKEL (reference sequence). CDR3 DNA sequence: TGTGCCAGCAGCCAAGTCAGCGGGAGGACTTACAATGAGCAGTTCTTC. Its protein is CASSQVSGRTYNEQFF.

V and J are TRBV2 and TRBJ1-2; 9 bases align to TRBD1. The CDR3 covers 16 residues. The germline V gene encodes CDR1 SNHLY and CDR2 FYNNEI. J lost 4 bases, V lost 4 bases, and 10 bases had no gene match. The CDR3 sequence is CASSAGGQGNSYGYTF. CDR3 in DNA: TGTGCCAGCAGTGCCGGCGGACAGGGGAACTCCTATGGCTACACCTTC.